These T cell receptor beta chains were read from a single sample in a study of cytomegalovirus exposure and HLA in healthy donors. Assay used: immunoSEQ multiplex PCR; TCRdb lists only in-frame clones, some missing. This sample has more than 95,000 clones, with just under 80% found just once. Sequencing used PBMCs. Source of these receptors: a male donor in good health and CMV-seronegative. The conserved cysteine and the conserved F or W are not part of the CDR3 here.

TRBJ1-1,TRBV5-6,ASSLDSQDTEAF
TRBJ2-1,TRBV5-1,ASSLAGTEYNEQF
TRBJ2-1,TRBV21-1,ASSNILAGANEQF
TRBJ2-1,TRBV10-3,AIRAGDNEQF
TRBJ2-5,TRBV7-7,ASSNYTSGGQETQY
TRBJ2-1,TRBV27,ASRGGPYNEQF
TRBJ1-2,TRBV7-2,ASSFWGRTYGYT
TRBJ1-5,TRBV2,ASSEGRNQPQH
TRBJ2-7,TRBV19,ASSIFRGTGGTYEQY
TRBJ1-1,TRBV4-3,ASSQGTGVNTEAF
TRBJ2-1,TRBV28,ASRLAGGDNEQF
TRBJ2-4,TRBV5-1,ASSLRDGGQNIQY
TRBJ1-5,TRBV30,AWSVPGRVGDQPQH
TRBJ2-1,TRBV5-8,ASSLAAGGVNEQF
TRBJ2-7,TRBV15,ATSRAPAGGNEQY
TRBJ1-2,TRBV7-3,ASSPRGGAYGYT